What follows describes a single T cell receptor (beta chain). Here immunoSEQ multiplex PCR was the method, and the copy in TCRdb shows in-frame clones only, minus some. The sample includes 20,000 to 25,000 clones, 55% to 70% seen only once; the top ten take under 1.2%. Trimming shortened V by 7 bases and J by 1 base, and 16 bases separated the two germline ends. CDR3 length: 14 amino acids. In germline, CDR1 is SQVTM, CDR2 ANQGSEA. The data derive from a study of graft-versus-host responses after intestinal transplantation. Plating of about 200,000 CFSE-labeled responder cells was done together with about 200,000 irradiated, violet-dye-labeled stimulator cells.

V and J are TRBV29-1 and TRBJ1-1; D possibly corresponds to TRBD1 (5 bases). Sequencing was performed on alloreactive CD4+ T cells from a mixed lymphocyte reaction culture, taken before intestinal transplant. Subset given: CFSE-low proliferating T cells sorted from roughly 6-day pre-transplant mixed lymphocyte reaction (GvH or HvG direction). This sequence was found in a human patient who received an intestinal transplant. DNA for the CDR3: TGCAGCGGCTGCCGGGGGTCCCCGAACACTGAAGCTTTCTTT. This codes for CSGCRGSPNTEAFF.